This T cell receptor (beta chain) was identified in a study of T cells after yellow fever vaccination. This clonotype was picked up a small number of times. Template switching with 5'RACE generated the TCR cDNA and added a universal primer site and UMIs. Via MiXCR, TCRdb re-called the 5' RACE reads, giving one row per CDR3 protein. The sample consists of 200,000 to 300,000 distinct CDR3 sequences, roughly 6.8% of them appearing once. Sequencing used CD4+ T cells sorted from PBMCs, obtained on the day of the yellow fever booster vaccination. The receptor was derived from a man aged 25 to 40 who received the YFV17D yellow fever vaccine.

CDR3 protein: CASRGGGDQETQYF. For the CDR3, the DNA is TGTGCCAGCCGAGGCGGGGGGGACCAAGAGACCCAGTACTTC. This sequence joins TRBV7-9 and TRBJ2-5; 9 bases are shared with TRBD2. Germline CDR1 SEHNR, CDR2 FQNEAQ (reference sequence). Trimming took 8 bases from V and 0 from J; bases not matched to a gene: 4. This CDR3 contains 14 residues.